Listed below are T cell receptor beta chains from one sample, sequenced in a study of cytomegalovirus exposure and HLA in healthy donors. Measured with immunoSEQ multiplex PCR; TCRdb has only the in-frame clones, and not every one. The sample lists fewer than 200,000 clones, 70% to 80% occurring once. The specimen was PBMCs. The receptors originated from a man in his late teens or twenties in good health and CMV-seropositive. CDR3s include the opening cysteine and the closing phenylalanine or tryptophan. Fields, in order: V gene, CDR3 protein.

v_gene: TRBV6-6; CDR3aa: CASRQLNTGELFF
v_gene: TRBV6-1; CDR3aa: CASSVGTSYEQYF
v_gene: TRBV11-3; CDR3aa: CASSPRTGTAGELFF
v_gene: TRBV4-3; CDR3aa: CASSQDSGANSPLHF
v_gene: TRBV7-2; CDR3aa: CASSRDLRYQETQYF
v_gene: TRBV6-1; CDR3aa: CASSEGQGPLYEQYF
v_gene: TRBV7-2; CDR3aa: CASSLEVGQTNEKLFF
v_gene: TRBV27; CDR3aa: CATGTAVGYGYTF
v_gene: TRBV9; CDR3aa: CASTGGGALETQYF
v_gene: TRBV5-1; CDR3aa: CASSKTSGGGNEQFF
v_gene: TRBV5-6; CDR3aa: CASSLGLAGGPGETQYF
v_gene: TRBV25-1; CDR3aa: CASASGLGSKNIQYF
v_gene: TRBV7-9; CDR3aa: CASSSRGGSNEKLFF
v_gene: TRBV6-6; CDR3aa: CASSYEINQPQHF
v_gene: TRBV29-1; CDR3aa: CSASSEAGANVLTF
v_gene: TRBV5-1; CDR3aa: CASSINPRQGDNTEAFF
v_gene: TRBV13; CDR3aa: CASNEGGPAGEQFF
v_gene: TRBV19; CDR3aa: CASSISGAGEQFF
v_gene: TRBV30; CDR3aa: CAWISAGAFF
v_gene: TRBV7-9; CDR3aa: CASSQGAGVGLFF
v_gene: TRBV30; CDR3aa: CAWMRRGSDTEAFF
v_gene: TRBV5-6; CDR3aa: CASSLAGGYQETQYF
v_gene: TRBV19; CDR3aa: CATARTGGSYNSPLHF
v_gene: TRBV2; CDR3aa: CASRGGSTEAFF
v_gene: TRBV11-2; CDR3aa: CASSLRLAGGYEQYF
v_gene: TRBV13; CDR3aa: CASSLGTSGAYEQYF
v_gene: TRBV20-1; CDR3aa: CSASPILELFF
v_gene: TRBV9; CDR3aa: CASSTSEWDEQYF
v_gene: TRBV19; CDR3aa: CACSRGPGNTIYF
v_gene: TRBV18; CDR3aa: CASSTIDWGDRASSELFF
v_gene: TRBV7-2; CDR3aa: CASSPIAGVPYEQYF
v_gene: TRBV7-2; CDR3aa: CASSLGGTANYGYTF
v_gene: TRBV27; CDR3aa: CASSPLPTGGGWNTQYF
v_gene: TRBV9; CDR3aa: CASSAGLGYETQYF
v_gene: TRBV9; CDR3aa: CASSEGQGVGAIQYF
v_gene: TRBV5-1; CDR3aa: CASSLELADTGELFF
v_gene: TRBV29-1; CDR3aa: CSVEGAGNNEKLFF
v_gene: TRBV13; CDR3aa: CASSPGWQGLIHEQYF